This T cell receptor beta chain was retrieved from a study of OX40 agonist ivuxolimab in advanced cancers. Study-wide background: Three patients, one with hepatocellular carcinoma and two with cutaneous melanoma, responded partially.

V was pared by 0 bases and J by 6 bases, with 11 bases between. This CDR3 has 13 residues. In germline, CDR1 is GTSNPN, CDR2 SVGIG (reference sequence). Sequencing used immunoSEQ multiplex PCR; TCRdb keeps in-frame clones, though not all of them. The repertoire holds 21,000 or so clones, with around 83% as singletons. This clone was counted a few times. Its antigen is not identified. Points from the study as a whole: In a subset of nonresponders, normalized T-cell clonal expansion was also low.

This sequence originates from an adult with an advanced solid tumor such as melanoma, head and neck, liver or kidney cancer. This sequence joins TRBV30 and TRBJ1-1; D is possibly TRBD1 (6 bases). The specimen was CD4+ or CD8+ T cells sorted from blood, collected in a trial of the OX40 agonist ivuxolimab. CDR3 loop: CAWSVGGVAEAFF. In DNA form, the CDR3 reads TGTGCCTGGAGTGTAGGGGGGGTTGCTGAAGCTTTCTTT.